This T cell receptor (beta chain) was sequenced in a study of neurological immune-mediated disorders. This clonotype was counted at least ten times. Its antigen remains unidentified. Study results and caveats: The multiple sclerosis repertoire cluster was not associated with any clinical or MRI feature. It was HTLV-1-associated myelopathy that showed the most TCR clonal expansion, while multiple sclerosis showed the least, falling below healthy controls.

The sorted libraries took some 920,000 CD4+ or CD8+ T cells. Via MiXCR, TCRdb re-called the 5' RACE reads, giving one row per CDR3 protein. Of 52,000 or so distinct CDR3 sequences listed, 3% to 4% were seen once; the top ten hold 1.5% to 2%. The germline CDR1 and CDR2 sequences are MGHDK and SYGVNS. The CDR3 sequence is 16 residues long. V was pared by 3 bases and J by 3 bases, with 14 bases between. The chain is built from TRBV25-1 and TRBJ2-2, with TRBD1 as a possible D gene (6 bases). The source of this sequence is a woman in her thirties or forties with multiple sclerosis. Source material: CD4+ T cells from blood. The CDR3 loop is CASSDSGGSHTGELFF. CDR3 DNA: TGTGCCAGCAGTGATAGTGGGGGCTCACACACCGGGGAGCTGTTTTTT.